This T cell receptor (beta chain) was documented in a study of early T cells in non-severe SARS-CoV-2 infection. About the study: From unsorted whole blood, bulk RNA was sequenced, and the chains remained unpaired.

Trimming took off 1 base at V and 6 bases at J, with 9 bases between the two ends. The CDR3 has 13 residues. CDR1 is KGHSH and CDR2 is LQKENI in the germline V gene. The library protocol tagged individual cDNA molecules with unique molecular identifiers. TCRdb independently ran MiXCR on the 5' RACE reads; one entry per CDR3 protein. In the table there are 40,000 to 45,000 distinct CDR3 sequences, approximately 5.9% of which are singletons. At least ten counts were recorded for this clonotype. Its matching antigen is unknown. Study-wide points: VDJdb matching skewed toward anti-spike CD8 responses, missing private and CD4 specificities.

This chain uses TRBV18 with TRBJ2-5, with unresolved D. Sequencing was performed on whole blood, taken at baseline. The source of this sequence is an adult who was a healthcare worker with PCR-confirmed SARS-CoV-2 infection or an uninfected control (not recorded which). The CDR3 coding sequence is TGTGCCAGCTCACCACTTGAGGCCAAGACCCAGTACTTC. Amino acids: CASSPLEAKTQYF.